The entry below gives a single T cell receptor beta chain sequence along with its context. Indicated time point: peripheral blood 6 weeks after treatment start. Samples were collected from each patient before treatment and during treatment. Each patient gave between 1 and 8 of them in total. The assay was immunoSEQ multiplex PCR, and TCRdb's table has in-frame clones only and misses some. The sample records some 30,000 clones, about 80% being singletons. The data derive from a study of PD-L1 blockade in urothelial cancer. Study summary: Anywhere from 0 to 3 prior chemotherapy regimens had been received by patients.

The CDR3 loop spans 17 amino acids. The junction had 4 bases not matched to a gene; V was cut back by 2 bases and J by 0 bases. Germline values: CDR1 PRHDT, CDR2 FYEKMQ (reference sequence). Material: PBMCs, obtained around atezolizumab (anti-PD-L1) treatment. This TCR was recovered from a man aged 65-85 years with urothelial cancer. The chain has TRBV13 and TRBJ2-3; 11 positions match TRBD2. CDR3 amino acids: CASSLRTSGGSTDTQYF. The CDR3 coding sequence is TGTGCCAGCAGCTTACGAACTAGCGGGGGTAGCACAGATACGCAGTATTTT.